This T cell receptor beta chain was documented in a study of blood T cells in healthy people across ages. Whole-study results and caveats: Age brought a roughly linear fall in TCR beta diversity measured per million T cells. The lack of PBMC sorting stopped any conclusive naive versus antigen-experienced comparison.

CDR3 length: 15 residues. Trimming stripped 6 bases from V and 0 bases from J, with 15 bases between. The germline V gene has CDR1 DFQATT and CDR2 SNEGSKA (reference sequence). The people who gave samples were healthy Caucasians from Russia, aged roughly 6 to 90. Turning to this clonotype: Its antigen is still unknown.

Sample-barcoded 5' priming and a J-beta primer mix drove a second PCR of roughly 6 to 12 cycles. All samples gave at least 2.5 million CDR3-containing paired-end reads. TCRdb independently ran MiXCR on the 5' RACE reads; one entry per CDR3 protein. This table holds 850,000 to 1,000,000 distinct CDR3 sequences, just over 50% found once. Sequencing input: blood. This TCR was sampled from a woman aged 55-70 years in good health. The chain links TRBV20-1 to TRBJ2-1; no definite D call. This CDR3 reads CSADRLGSSYNEQFF. In DNA, the CDR3 is TGCAGTGCCGACCGACTCGGCAGCTCCTACAATGAGCAGTTCTTC.